These 16 T cell receptor beta chains were sequenced from one sample in a study of blood T cell repertoires in COVID-19. Sequencing was performed with immunoSEQ multiplex PCR; in TCRdb, only in-frame clones are kept and a portion is missing. The sample has around 250,000 clones; around 83% are singletons. Input material: peripheral blood. Every receptor here comes from a woman aged 18-30 years with acute or convalescent COVID-19.

The chain employs TRBV28 and TRBJ1-2, with D maybe TRBD1 (5 bases). With 7 bases removed from V and 7 bases from J, the gap between germline ends came to 16 bases. Germline assignment: CDR1 MDHEN and CDR2 SYDVKM. CDR3 size: 13 residues. Here the CDR3 reads CASKTNWGGGYTF. The DNA for the CDR3 is TGTGCCAGCAAAACCAACTGGGGGGGTGGCTACACCTTC.

This clone was counted a single time. V gene TRBV7-3 combines with J gene TRBJ2-1; TRBD2 aligns across 10 bases. This CDR3 contains 16 residues. The germline V gene has CDR1 SGHTA and CDR2 FQGTGA. Unmatched junction bases numbered 10, after V lost 5 bases and J lost 6 bases. CDR3 DNA sequence: TGTGCCAGCAGCCCCAGCGCGGCTAGCGGGAGCAATGAGCAGTTCTTC. This encodes CASSPSAASGSNEQFF.

The chain recombines TRBV11-2 with TRBJ1-5, with D tentatively TRBD1 (5 bases). Germline assignment: CDR1 SGHAT and CDR2 FQNNGV. Trimming stripped 5 bases from V and 1 base from J, with 9 bases between. The length of the CDR3 is 14 residues. The CDR3 DNA sequence: TGTGCCAGCAGCCCCGGGGGAAGCAATCAGCCCCAGCATTTT. Translating it yields CASSPGGSNQPQHF. Full variable domain (rest looked up from reference TRBV11-2 and TRBJ1-5): EAGVAQSPRYKIIEKRQSVAFWCNPISGHATLYWYQQILGQGPKLLIQFQNNGVVDDSQLPKDRFSAERLKGVDSTLKIQPAKLEDSAVYLCASSPGGSNQPQHFGDGTRLSIL.

This clone was seen only a few times. This chain connects TRBV14 to TRBJ2-7; D not resolved. CDR1 SGHDN and CDR2 FVKESK come from the germline V gene. V was cut by 3 bases and J by 0 bases, with 3 bases left in between. The CDR3 runs 12 residues. The CDR3 nucleotides are TGTGCCAGCAGCCATTACTCCTACGAGCAGTACTTC. It codes for CASSHYSYEQYF.

With regard to this clone: Other DNA sequences within the sample encode an identical CDR3. V and J are TRBV28 and TRBJ1-5; D is unresolved. Trimming stripped 1 base from V and 0 bases from J, with 13 bases between. Germline lookup yields CDR1 MDHEN and CDR2 SYDVKM. The length of the CDR3 is 17 residues. The CDR3 loop reads CASSLSPGAYSNQPQHF. The CDR3 coding sequence is TGTGCCAGCAGTTTATCCCCGGGAGCGTATAGCAATCAGCCCCAGCATTTT.

The sample holds a few counts of this clone. CDR3 DNA: TGTGCCTGGGGACAGGGGGCTTGGGAGCAGTACTTC. It translates to CAWGQGAWEQYF. The chain combines TRBV30 with TRBJ2-7, with 11 bases identical to TRBD1. J lost 7 bases, V lost 5 bases, and 4 bases had no gene match. The CDR3 sequence is 12 residues long. Germline CDR1 GTSNPN, CDR2 SVGIG (reference sequence). The entire variable domain, with the rest obtained from reference TRBV30 and TRBJ2-7, is as follows: SQTIHQWPATLVQPVGSPLSLECTVEGTSNPNLYWYRQAAGRGLQLLFYSVGIGQISSEVPQNLSASRPQDRQFILSSKKLLLSDSGFYLCAWGQGAWEQYFGPGTRLTVT.

J is TRBJ1-6 and V is TRBV14, with 7 nucleotides matching TRBD1. Germline CDR1 reads SGHDN; CDR2 reads FVKESK. The J segment lost 9 bases and the V segment lost 3 bases, leaving 5 bases of the junction unmatched. The CDR3 covers 14 residues. The CDR3 region has the DNA TGTGCCAGCAGCCAGACAGGGCGGACTTCACCCCTCCACTTT. This codes for CASSQTGRTSPLHF.

DNA of the CDR3: TGTGCCACCACACGACTAGCGGGAGGGCCGGGGTACTTC. Its translation: CATTRLAGGPGYF. The rearrangement links TRBV2 to TRBJ2-7; 14 bases map to TRBD2. This CDR3 is 13 amino acids long. Per germline, CDR1 SNHLY and CDR2 FYNNEI. The J segment lost 12 bases and the V segment lost 10 bases, leaving 11 bases of the junction unmatched. The variable domain in full, with the rest retrieved from reference TRBV2 and TRBJ2-7, is EPEVTQTPSHQVTQMGQEVILRCVPISNHLYFYWYRQILGQKVEFLVSFYNNEISEKSEIFDDQFSVERPDGSNFTLKIRSTKLEDSAMYFCATTRLAGGPGYFGPGTRLTVT.

The rearrangement links TRBV27 to TRBJ1-2, with a possible D match to TRBD1 (6 bases). The germline V gene encodes CDR1 MNHEY and CDR2 SMNVEV (reference sequence). The CDR3 extends over 15 amino acids. The V and J ends lost 4 bases and 2 bases respectively, with 14 bases between them. In nucleotides, the CDR3 is TGTGCCAGCAGTTATTCCGGGGGGCACAACTATGGCTACACCTTC. Its protein product is CASSYSGGHNYGYTF.

The rearrangement uses TRBV5-1 and TRBJ1-2, with no clear D. There are 15 residues in the CDR3. Germline-derived CDR1 and CDR2 are SGHRS and YFSETQ. V was trimmed by 0 bases and J by 4 bases, leaving 13 bases between them. The CDR3 sequence is CASSLVAGQPYGYTF. The CDR3 nucleotides are TGCGCCAGCAGCTTGGTGGCAGGCCAACCCTATGGCTACACCTTC.

The chain combines TRBV7-9 with TRBJ2-3, with TRBD2 matching 8 bases. The length of the CDR3 is 14 residues. Germline trimming cut 6 bases from V and 3 bases from J; bases unmatched to any gene: 5. Germline loops: CDR1 SEHNR, CDR2 FQNEAQ (reference sequence). CDR3 coding DNA: TGTGCCAGCAGGATGGGCGGGAGGACAGATACGCAGTATTTT. Residues: CASRMGGRTDTQYF.

The V and J genes are TRBV7-9 and TRBJ2-1, with D tentatively TRBD1 (6 bases). V lost 7 bases, J lost 4 bases, and 23 bases lay in between. The germline V gene has CDR1 SEHNR and CDR2 FQNEAQ (reference sequence). CDR3 length equals 17 residues. DNA of the CDR3: TGTGCCAGCACCTACCCCCGTTGGGACACCCGTTACAATGAGCAGTTCTTC. It encodes CASTYPRWDTRYNEQFF.

The V gene is TRBV19, the J gene TRBJ2-1, with 16 nucleotides matching TRBD2. J lost 5 bases, V lost 8 bases, and 9 bases had no gene match. CDR1 LNHDA and CDR2 SQIVND come from the germline V gene (reference sequence). The CDR3 extends over 17 amino acids. CDR3 loop: CASSGTSGRVGNNEQFF. The CDR3 DNA sequence: TGTGCCAGTTCGGGGACTAGCGGGAGGGTTGGGAACAATGAGCAGTTCTTC.

V and J are TRBV30 and TRBJ2-4, with TRBD1 matching 7 bases. Trimming at V came to 5 bases and at J to 2 bases, leaving 3 bases not matched to a gene. In germline, CDR1 is GTSNPN, CDR2 SVGIG (reference sequence). This CDR3 has 13 residues. The CDR3 protein is CAWGTVPKNIQYF. In nucleotides, the CDR3 is TGTGCCTGGGGGACAGTTCCCAAAAACATTCAGTACTTC.

The chain links TRBV28 to TRBJ1-2; 7 bases map to TRBD1. V shed 3 bases, J shed 2 bases, and the junction held 3 bases outside the gene matches. Germline CDR1 and CDR2: MDHEN and SYDVKM. The CDR3 has 14 residues. The DNA of the CDR3 is TGTGCCAGCAGTTTTTCAGGGGGAAACTATGGCTACACCTTC. This gives the protein CASSFSGGNYGYTF.

A single count supports this clone. The rearrangement links TRBV24-1 to TRBJ2-2; 13 nucleotides agree with TRBD2. CDR1 and CDR2 from the germline V gene are KGHDR and SFDVKD. This CDR3 has 17 amino acids. V lost 10 bases and J lost 4; bases outside the gene matches: 11. The CDR3 protein is CATGGTSGTSATGELFF. DNA for the CDR3: TGTGCCACAGGGGGGACTAGCGGGACGTCAGCCACCGGGGAGCTGTTTTTT.